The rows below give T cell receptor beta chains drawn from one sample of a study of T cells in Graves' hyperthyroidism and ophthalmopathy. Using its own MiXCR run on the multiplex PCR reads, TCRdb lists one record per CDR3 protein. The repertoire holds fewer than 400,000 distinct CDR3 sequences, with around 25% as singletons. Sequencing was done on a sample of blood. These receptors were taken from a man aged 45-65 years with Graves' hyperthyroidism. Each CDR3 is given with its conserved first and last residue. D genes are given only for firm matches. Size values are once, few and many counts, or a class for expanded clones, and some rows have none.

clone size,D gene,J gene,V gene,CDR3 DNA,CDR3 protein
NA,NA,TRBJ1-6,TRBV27,TGTGCCAGCAGTTTATTTGGGGGTGATTCACCCCTCCACTTT,CASSLFGGDSPLHF
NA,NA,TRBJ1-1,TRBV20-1,TGCAGTGCCATAGGGGCGGACGGTAACACTGAAGCTTTCTTT,CSAIGADGNTEAFF
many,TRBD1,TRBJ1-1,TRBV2,TGTGCCAGCAGTCGACAGGGGGCTCTTGGGACTGAAGCTTTCTTT,CASSRQGALGTEAFF
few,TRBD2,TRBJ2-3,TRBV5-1,TGCGCCAGCAGCTTAAGACTAGCGGGAGTTGACCGAGATACGCAGTATTTT,CASSLRLAGVDRDTQYF
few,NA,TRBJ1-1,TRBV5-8,TGTGCCAGCAGCTTGAGAGGATCTGGGGTGCGTGGAAACACTGAAGCTTTCTTT,CASSLRGSGVRGNTEAFF
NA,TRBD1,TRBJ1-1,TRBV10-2,TGCGCCAGCACGATCAGGACAGGGTGGGCTGAAGCTTTCTTT,CASTIRTGWAEAFF
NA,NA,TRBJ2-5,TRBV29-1,TGCAGCGTCAAAAAGGGACAAGGAGAGACCCAGTACTTC,CSVKKGQGETQYF
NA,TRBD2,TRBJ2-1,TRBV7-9,TGTGCCAGCAGCTCCGATGGGACTAGCGGAGACAATGAGCAGTTCTTC,CASSSDGTSGDNEQFF
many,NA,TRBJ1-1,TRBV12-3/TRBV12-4,TGTGCCAGCAGTAACAGGGCCTACACTGAAGCTTTCTTT,CASSNRAYTEAFF
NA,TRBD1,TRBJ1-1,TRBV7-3,TGTGCCAGAAGCTTAGGGGGCGCGGGCACTGAAGCTTTCTTT,CARSLGGAGTEAFF
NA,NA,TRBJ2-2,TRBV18,TGTGCCAGCTCACTAGACCCCAGTGCGGGGACCGGGGAGCTGTTTTTT,CASSLDPSAGTGELFF
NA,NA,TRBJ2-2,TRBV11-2,TGTGCCAGCAGCAGAGACCCGGGGGCCGGGGAGCTGTTTTTT,CASSRDPGAGELFF
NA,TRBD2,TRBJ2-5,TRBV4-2,TGTGCCAGCAGCCAAGAGGCTAAGCGGGGTGAGACCCAGTACTTC,CASSQEAKRGETQYF
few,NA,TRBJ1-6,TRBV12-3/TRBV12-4,TGTGCCAGCAGCCTTAGGCCAGGGACCGCCAATTCACCCCTCCACTTT,CASSLRPGTANSPLHF
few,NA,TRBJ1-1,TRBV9,TGTGCCAGCAGCGTAGAAGGTGGGCGGATGAACACTGAAGCTTTCTTT,CASSVEGGRMNTEAFF
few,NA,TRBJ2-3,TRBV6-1,TGTGCCAGCAGTGAAAGGGGGTGGAGCGGGATCACAGATACGCAGTATTTT,CASSERGWSGITDTQYF
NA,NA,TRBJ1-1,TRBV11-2,TGTGCCAGCAGCACCTCCTTCCAGACTGAAGCTTTCTTT,CASSTSFQTEAFF
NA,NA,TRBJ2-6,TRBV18,TGTGCCAGCTCAACAGAAGGGGCCAACGTCCTGACTTTC,CASSTEGANVLTF
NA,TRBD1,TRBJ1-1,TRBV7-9,TGTGCCAGCAGCTTACAGGGGGCCACTGAAGCTTTCTTT,CASSLQGATEAFF
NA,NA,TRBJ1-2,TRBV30,TGTGCCTGGACTCGGGGGACGGAGGGTTTCGGCTACACCTTC,CAWTRGTEGFGYTF
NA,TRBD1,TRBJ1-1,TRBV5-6,TGTGCCAGCAGCTATGGACAGGGGGCGCGCACTGAAGCTTTCTTT,CASSYGQGARTEAFF
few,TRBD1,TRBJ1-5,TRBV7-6,TGTGCCAGCAGCCCAACGGACAGGGGCGGTCAGCCCCAGCATTTT,CASSPTDRGGQPQHF
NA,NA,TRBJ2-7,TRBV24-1,TGTGCCACCAGTTATCGGGACGAGCAGTACTTC,CATSYRDEQYF
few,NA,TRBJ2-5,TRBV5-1,TGCGCCAGCAGCCGGTCAGGGGATTTGGAGACCCAGTACTTC,CASSRSGDLETQYF
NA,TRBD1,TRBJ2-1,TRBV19,TGTGCCAGTAGGTGGGACAGGGGAGATGAGCAGTTCTTC,CASRWDRGDEQFF
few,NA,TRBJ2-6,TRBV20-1,TGCAGTGCTAGCTTGTACTCAGACTCTGAGGCCAACGTCCTGACTTTC,CSASLYSDSEANVLTF
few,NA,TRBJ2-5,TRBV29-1,TGCAGCGTTGACGTCTTGACCGGAGAGACCCAGTACTTC,CSVDVLTGETQYF
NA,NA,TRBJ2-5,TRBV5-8,TGTGCCAGCAGCCCGGGTGGACAGATAAGGGAGACCCAGTACTTC,CASSPGGQIRETQYF
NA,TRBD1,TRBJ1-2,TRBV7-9,TGTGCCAGCAGCTTAGCGACAGGGCATGGCTACACCTTC,CASSLATGHGYTF
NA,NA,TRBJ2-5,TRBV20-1,TGCAGTGCCCGAATCCCCCGTATTTCGGGGATGCCCCAAGAGACCCAGTACTTC,CSARIPRISGMPQETQYF
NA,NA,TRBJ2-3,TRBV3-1,TGTGCCAGCAGCCTAGAGGTCACAGGCACAGATACGCAGTATTTT,CASSLEVTGTDTQYF
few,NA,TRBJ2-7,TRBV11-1,TGTGCCAGCAGCTTATCTTCCGGGCTTATAACAGGATACGAGCAGTACTTC,CASSLSSGLITGYEQYF